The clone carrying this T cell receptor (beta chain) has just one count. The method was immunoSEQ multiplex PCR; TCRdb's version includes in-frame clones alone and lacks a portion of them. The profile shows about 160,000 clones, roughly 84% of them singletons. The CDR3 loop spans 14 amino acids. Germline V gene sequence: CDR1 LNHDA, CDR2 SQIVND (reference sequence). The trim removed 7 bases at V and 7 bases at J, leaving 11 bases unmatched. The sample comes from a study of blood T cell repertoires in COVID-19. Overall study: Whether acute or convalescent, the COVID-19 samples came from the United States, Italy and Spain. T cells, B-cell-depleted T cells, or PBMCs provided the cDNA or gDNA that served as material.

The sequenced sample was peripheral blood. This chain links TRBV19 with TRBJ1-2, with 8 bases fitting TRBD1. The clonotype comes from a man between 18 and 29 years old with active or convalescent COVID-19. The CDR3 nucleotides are TGTGCCAGTACCTCACGGGACAGGCCCCTTGGCTACACCTTC. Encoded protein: CASTSRDRPLGYTF.